A selection of T cell receptor beta chains follows, all from one sample in a study of cytomegalovirus exposure and HLA in healthy donors. Profiling relied on immunoSEQ multiplex PCR, and the TCRdb table lists in-frame clones only, not all of them. The data hold 95,000 to 150,000 clones, with roughly 82% observed a single time. The sequenced material came from PBMCs. The source is a man younger than 35 in good health and CMV-seropositive. The conserved cysteine and the conserved F or W are not part of the CDR3 here. Each record gives: CDR3 length, V gene, CDR3 protein.

16,TRBV6-4,ASSDSFLAGGITDTQY
12,TRBV5-1,ASSFRGRDEKLF
17,TRBV19,ASSSFGLAGGTGANVLT
13,TRBV27,ASISYQRSGSEQF
13,TRBV7-2,ASSPGAGSNQPQH
19,TRBV7-3,ASSRPSGRVVRRLGRYEQY
15,TRBV14,ASSRTPGTGGLNEQF
14,TRBV19,ASSPVGGGSYNEQF
13,TRBV2,ASSEGTSQGEKLF
13,TRBV18,ASSDDRETNEKLF
12,TRBV28,ASTLGGRNQPQH
12,TRBV5-6,ASSLGDRVHGYT
14,TRBV28,ASTPRGRGGTGELF
11,TRBV19,ASSGHDKNIQY
14,TRBV27,ASSFLGGTGGYEQY
12,TRBV18,ASSPSGSADTQY
14,TRBV30,AWSGRDRGPNQPQH
11,TRBV4-2,ASSQAGDYGYT
11,TRBV2,ASLLQGNTEAF
13,TRBV9,ASSPSAGGGETQY
10,TRBV7-2,ASSRAPDEQY
10,TRBV19,ASSIPDEKLF
12,TRBV28,ASSTGPGGDTQY
12,TRBV6-5,ASSYGRVTAEAF
13,TRBV19,ASTPNREYNSPLH
12,TRBV7-3,ASSPQPGSYEQY
11,TRBV4-1,ASSPFGSTEAF
14,TRBV14,ASSQDPYSGANGLT
13,TRBV9,ASSLRAGKQETQY
12,TRBV14,ASSQDRVPYEQY
12,TRBV7-9,ASRTGGPDNEQF
10,TRBV10-3,AIMSNSYEQY
14,TRBV5-5,ASSFRTSGFQETQY
11,TRBV6-1,ASSEDRDYGYT
14,TRBV4-2,ASSQDLGEGADTQY
12,TRBV10-3,AITERQANTEAF
12,TRBV6-1,ASSEARTKNEQF
11,TRBV15,ATSGTGNSPLH
14,TRBV5-5,ASSLIQGQGNQPQH
15,TRBV5-1,ASTRLAGGSNTGELF
11,TRBV19,ASSGEMNTEAF
9,TRBV30,ARVGGTEAF
12,TRBV29-1,SVEADSRKETQY
10,TRBV18,ASSQGYTEAF
13,TRBV5-6,ASSLGTGNNSPLH
13,TRBV7-3,ASSHLAGTYNEQF
12,TRBV30,AWSAGQGPSPLH
12,TRBV5-4,ASSLEGDNYGYT